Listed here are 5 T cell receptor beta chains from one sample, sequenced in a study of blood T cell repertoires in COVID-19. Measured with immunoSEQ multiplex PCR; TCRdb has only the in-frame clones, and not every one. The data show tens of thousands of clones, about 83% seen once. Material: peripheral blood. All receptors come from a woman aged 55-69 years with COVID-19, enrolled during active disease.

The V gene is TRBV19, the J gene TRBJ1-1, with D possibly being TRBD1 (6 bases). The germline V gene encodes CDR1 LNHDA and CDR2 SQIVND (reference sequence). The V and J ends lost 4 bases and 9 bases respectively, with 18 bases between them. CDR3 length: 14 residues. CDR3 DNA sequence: TGTGCCAGTAGTAAGACGCCCAGGGGAGTCAAAGCTTTCTTT. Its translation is CASSKTPRGVKAFF.

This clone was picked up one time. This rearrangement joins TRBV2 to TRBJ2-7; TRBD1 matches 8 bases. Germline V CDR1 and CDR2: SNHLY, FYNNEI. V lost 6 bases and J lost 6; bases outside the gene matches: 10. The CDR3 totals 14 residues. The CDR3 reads CASRKQGGPFEQYF. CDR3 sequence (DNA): TGTGCCAGCAGAAAACAGGGGGGTCCCTTCGAGCAGTACTTC.

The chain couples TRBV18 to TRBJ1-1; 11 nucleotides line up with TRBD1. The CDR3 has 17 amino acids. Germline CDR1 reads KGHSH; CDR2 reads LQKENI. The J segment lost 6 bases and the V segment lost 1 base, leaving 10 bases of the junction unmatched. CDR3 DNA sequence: TGTGCCAGCTCACCACTCGACGTGGCGGGACAGGGGGCTGAAGCTTTCTTT. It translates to CASSPLDVAGQGAEAFF.

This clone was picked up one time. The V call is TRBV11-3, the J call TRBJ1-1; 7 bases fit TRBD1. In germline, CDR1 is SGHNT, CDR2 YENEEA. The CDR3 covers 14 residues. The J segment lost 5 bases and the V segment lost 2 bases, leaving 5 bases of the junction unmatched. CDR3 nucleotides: TGTGCCAGCAGCTTAAGGGGGCGCCGGACTGAAGCTTTCTTT. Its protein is CASSLRGRRTEAFF. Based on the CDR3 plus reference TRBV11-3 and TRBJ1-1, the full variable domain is EAGVVQSPRYKIIEKKQPVAFWCNPISGHNTLYWYLQNLGQGPELLIRYENEEAVDDSQLPKDRFSAERLKGVDSTLKIQPAELGDSAVYLCASSLRGRRTEAFFGQGTRLTVV.

The CDR3: CASRPSGRFNEQFF. The CDR3 DNA reads TGTGCCAGTCGCCCTAGCGGGAGGTTCAATGAGCAGTTCTTC. This chain connects TRBV19 to TRBJ2-1; 11 positions agree with TRBD2. CDR3 length equals 14 residues. V dropped 8 bases and J dropped 6; count of bases not matched to a gene: 6. Germline V gene sequence: CDR1 LNHDA, CDR2 SQIVND (reference sequence).